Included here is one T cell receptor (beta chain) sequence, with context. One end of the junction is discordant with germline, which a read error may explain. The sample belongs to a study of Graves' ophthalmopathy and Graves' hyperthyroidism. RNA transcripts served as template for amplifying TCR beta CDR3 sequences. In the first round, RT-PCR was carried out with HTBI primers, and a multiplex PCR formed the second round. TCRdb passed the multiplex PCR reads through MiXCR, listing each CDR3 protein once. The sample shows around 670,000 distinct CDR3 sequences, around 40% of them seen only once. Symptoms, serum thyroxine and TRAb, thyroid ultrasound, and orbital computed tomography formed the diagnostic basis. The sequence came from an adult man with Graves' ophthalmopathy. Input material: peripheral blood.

CDR3 amino acids: CASSSGTASF. The CDR3 coding sequence is TGTGCCAGCAGTTCCGGGACCGCGTCCTTC. V is TRBV2 and J is TRBJ1-2; perhaps TRBD1 as D (5 bases). This CDR3 spans 10 amino acids. From germline, CDR1 is SNHLY and CDR2 FYNNEI.